This TCR beta chain was sequenced during a study of radiotherapy plus CTLA-4 blockade in lung cancer. Study-wide points: In blood, after radiotherapy plus ipilimumab, tumor-derived TCR clones expanded. Early clone dynamics of blood T cells, plus interferon-beta, reportedly predicted response best.

The data were produced by immunoSEQ multiplex PCR, yet TCRdb's version contains in-frame clones alone and is incomplete. This sample has around 44,000 clones; approximately 77% occur once, and the top ten carry 2.6%. The CDR3 consists of 15 residues. V shed 5 bases and J 3 bases; nucleotides not matched to a gene: 2. Looked up from germline, CDR1 is MNHEY and CDR2 is SMNVEV (reference sequence). Concerning this clone itself: No antigen is known for it.

It was focal radiation plus CTLA-4 blockade with ipilimumab that patients with chemo-refractory metastatic non-small-cell lung cancer received. This receptor was identified in a human donor with non-small cell lung cancer whose response to radiotherapy plus ipilimumab could not be evaluated. This sample comprised peripheral blood, obtained from a patient treated with radiotherapy plus ipilimumab. The chain has TRBV27 and TRBJ2-7; TRBD2 matches at 15 bases. The CDR3 region has the DNA TGTGCCAGCAGTCTGGGACTAGCGGGGGGCTACGAGCAGTACTTC. Protein sequence: CASSLGLAGGYEQYF.